This T cell receptor (beta chain) is drawn from a study of identical twins listed by TCRdb under 2016. In the study overall: To test whether fetal clonotypes persist, this study deep-sequenced TCR alpha and beta repertoires from monozygotic twins, from unrelated adults of various ages, and from cord blood. Replicate twin experiments were performed at different times using different library preparation protocols to rule out contamination.

This clonotype was seen ten or more times. The antigen it recognizes is unknown. The junction shows a germline mismatch at one end, possibly a read error. The research as a whole found: In monozygotic twins, out-of-frame TCR alpha sharing was systematically underestimated by recombination models, although the models agreed with sharing between unrelated individuals. The excess sharing between twins in beta out-of-frame sequences was weaker because fewer shared sequences reduced the signal-to-noise ratio. Because the same donors could not be followed over many years, the conclusions depended on cross-sectional statistical analysis. Compared with coincidental sharing between unrelated individuals, out-of-frame TCR alpha sequences shared between twins showed an excess of sequences with low generation probability. Invariant T cells such as MAIT and iNKT could partly confound zero-insertion analyses, although diverse VJ usage argued against such confounding for most clonotypes. Fewer insertions were carried by abundant cord blood beta clonotypes; a weaker similar trend was observed in young adult naive repertoires, while no such trend was observed in memory repertoires.

Every donor was a healthy Caucasian. Three pairs of female monozygotic twins, all aged roughly 18 to 29 years, were included in the twin cohort. Positive isolation kits from Invitrogen were used to isolate CD4+ and CD8+ T cell populations. Library preparation employed 5' RACE. Sequencing was performed on an Illumina HiSeq 2000. A universal primer binding site was introduced by template switching, and a unique molecular identifier was present in the final cDNA, enabling accurate counting of TCR cDNA molecules. First-strand cDNA for TCR alpha and beta chains was synthesized from specific primers in the conserved constant-segment region. Each cDNA library was double barcoded, with a SMART-Mk sample barcode plus Illumina barcodes, to control for contamination. TruSeq adapter sequences and Illumina sample barcodes were added in two successive PCR steps. The Illumina HiSeq platform was used with custom primers to sequence TCR alpha and beta cDNA libraries. On the authors' methods: MiGEC processed the raw reads to extract unique molecular identifiers, while MiXCR was used to determine the CDR3 positions. Recombination models were inferred per individual with the repgenHMM and IGoR tools using an EM algorithm. The tcR package in R was used for shared clonotype analysis, with sharing normalized by the product of cloneset sizes. Out-of-frame nonproductive sequences were analyzed to study raw recombination free of thymic and clonal selection effects. Through fastp at Q25 and MiXCR, TCRdb rebuilt clones from the public reads, retaining in-frame beta chains. Duplicate CDR3 protein sequences are folded into a single record with the most common DNA and genes. V and J calls and clone size were set by TCRdb, not the authors. The sample table lists around 480,000 distinct CDR3 sequences, roughly an eighth of them with a count of one. About 0.97% of the sample is held by the ten biggest clonotypes.

This sample also belongs to another study, concerning yellow fever vaccine responses in identical twins. The second paper further reports: According to the authors, the vaccine-induced T cell response in identical twins seemed to be partly convergent and partly specific to each individual. In the study, vaccine-responding T cell clones were precisely tracked in identical twins.

The TCR comes from a woman aged 18-29 years in good health. The sequenced sample was CD4+ T cells sorted from blood.

The encoded CDR3 is CASSLDPTGELFF. Read as DNA, the sequence is TGCGCCAGCAGCTTGGATCCCACCGGGGAGCTGTTTTTT. Here the chain combines TRBV7-2 and TRBJ2-2; the D segment cannot be called with confidence. The CDR3 sequence holds 13 residues, the cysteine and phenylalanine included. The DNA shown is the 39-base CDR3, in frame from base 1. CDR1 and CDR2 are drawn from the germline V gene: SGHTA, FQGNSA.